A selection of T cell receptor beta chains follows, all from one sample in a study of OX40 agonist ivuxolimab in advanced cancers. The repertoire was sequenced with immunoSEQ multiplex PCR; TCRdb's copy has only in-frame clones and lacks some. The sample gives about 75,000 clones, just over 85% of which show up once; approximately 8% is in the top ten. The material was CD4+ or CD8+ T cells sorted from blood, obtained in a trial of the OX40 agonist ivuxolimab. The receptors shown here come from an adult with an advanced solid tumor such as melanoma, head and neck, liver or kidney cancer. CDR3s include the opening cysteine and the closing phenylalanine or tryptophan. A D gene is named only where the DNA matches it firmly. Clone size is shown for a subset of rows, as once, few, many or a class of expanded clone.

DNA: TGCGCCAGCAGCTTGGAGGGGGCGCGGGAAAAACTGTTTTTT
CDR3: CASSLEGAREKLFF
V: TRBV5-1
J: TRBJ1-4
size: -
D: TRBD1

DNA: TGTGCCAGCAGTCCGGGGTCACCCCGAGTGTACGAGCAGTACTTC
CDR3: CASSPGSPRVYEQYF
V: TRBV2
J: TRBJ2-7
size: -
D: -

DNA: TGTGCCATCAGTGACGGGACTGGGGCCAACGTCCTGACTTTC
CDR3: CAISDGTGANVLTF
V: TRBV10-3
J: TRBJ2-6
size: few
D: -

DNA: TGTGCCAGCAGCTTAGGGTTTGCCTACAATGAGCAGTTCTTC
CDR3: CASSLGFAYNEQFF
V: TRBV5-6
J: TRBJ2-1
size: -
D: -

DNA: TGCGCCAGCAGCTCTATACCGGCATCGACAGGACGCACCTACGAGCAGTACTTC
CDR3: CASSSIPASTGRTYEQYF
V: TRBV5-1
J: TRBJ2-7
size: -
D: -

DNA: TGTGCCAGCTCACCTCCCAATGGGAACACTGAAGCTTTCTTT
CDR3: CASSPPNGNTEAFF
V: TRBV18
J: TRBJ1-1
size: -
D: -

DNA: TGCGCCAGCAGTGAGGGAGGGGGTTGGGGCACTGAAGCTTTCTTT
CDR3: CASSEGGGWGTEAFF
V: TRBV10-2
J: TRBJ1-1
size: -
D: -

DNA: TGTGCCAGCAGTGGACAGGGCTCGAATCAGCCCCAGCATTTT
CDR3: CASSGQGSNQPQHF
V: TRBV25-1
J: TRBJ1-5
size: -
D: TRBD1

DNA: TGTGCCAGCAGTGGGGGTGGGAGGGCGCGTGACTCACCCCTCCACTTT
CDR3: CASSGGGRARDSPLHF
V: TRBV6-1
J: TRBJ1-6
size: once
D: -

DNA: TGTGCCAGCTCCCCGCCGGGGATCAATGAGCAGTTCTTC
CDR3: CASSPPGINEQFF
V: TRBV18
J: TRBJ2-1
size: -
D: -

DNA: TGTGCCAGCTCCCGGTTCGGACAGGGCCAGGAAAAACTGTTTTTT
CDR3: CASSRFGQGQEKLFF
V: TRBV18
J: TRBJ1-4
size: -
D: TRBD1

DNA: TGTGCCAGCAGCTATGGTGGGAATCAGCCCCAGCATTTT
CDR3: CASSYGGNQPQHF
V: TRBV7-2
J: TRBJ1-5
size: -
D: -

DNA: TGCGCCAGCAGCCAAGAAATGGCAGGGGGAAACACCATATATTTT
CDR3: CASSQEMAGGNTIYF
V: TRBV4-3
J: TRBJ1-3
size: few
D: -

DNA: TGTGCCAGCACCCTTACAGTGGGCGCGAACACCGGGGAGCTGTTTTTT
CDR3: CASTLTVGANTGELFF
V: TRBV2
J: TRBJ2-2
size: -
D: -

DNA: TGTGCCAGCAGCTTGGGCCGACGGATATACAATCAGCCCCAGCATTTT
CDR3: CASSLGRRIYNQPQHF
V: TRBV7-9
J: TRBJ1-5
size: few
D: -

DNA: TGTGCCAGCAGTGATTGGACTAGCGGGGGGACAGATACGCAGTATTTT
CDR3: CASSDWTSGGTDTQYF
V: TRBV25-1
J: TRBJ2-3
size: -
D: TRBD2